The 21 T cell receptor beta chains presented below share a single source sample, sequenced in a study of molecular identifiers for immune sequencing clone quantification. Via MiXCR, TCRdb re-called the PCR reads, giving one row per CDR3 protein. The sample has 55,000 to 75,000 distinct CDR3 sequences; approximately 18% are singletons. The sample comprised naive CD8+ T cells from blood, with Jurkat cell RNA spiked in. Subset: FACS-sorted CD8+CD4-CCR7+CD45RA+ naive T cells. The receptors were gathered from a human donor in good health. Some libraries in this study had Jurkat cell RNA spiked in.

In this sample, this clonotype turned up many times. DNA of the CDR3: TGTGCCATCTCGACGGACAATCAGCCCCAGCATTTT. It specifies CAISTDNQPQHF. V usage is TRBV10-3 and J usage is TRBJ1-5; no reliable D call. CDR1 and CDR2 (germline): ENHRY, SYGVKD. The length of the CDR3 is 12 residues. Trimming stripped 8 bases from V and 3 bases from J, with 8 bases between.

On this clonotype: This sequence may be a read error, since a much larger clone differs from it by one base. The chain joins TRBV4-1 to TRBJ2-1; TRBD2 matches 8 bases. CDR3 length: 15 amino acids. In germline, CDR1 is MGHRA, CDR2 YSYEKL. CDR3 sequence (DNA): TGCGCCAGCAGCCAAGCGACGACTAGCGCCAATGGGCAGTTCTTC. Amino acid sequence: CASSQATTSANGQFF.

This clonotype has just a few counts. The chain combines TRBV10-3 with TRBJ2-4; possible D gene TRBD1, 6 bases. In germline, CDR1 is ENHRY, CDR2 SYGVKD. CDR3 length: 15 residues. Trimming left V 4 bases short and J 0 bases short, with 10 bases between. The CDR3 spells CAISVGQLAKNIQYF. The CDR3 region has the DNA TGTGCCATCAGTGTAGGACAGCTAGCCAAAAACATTCAGTACTTC.

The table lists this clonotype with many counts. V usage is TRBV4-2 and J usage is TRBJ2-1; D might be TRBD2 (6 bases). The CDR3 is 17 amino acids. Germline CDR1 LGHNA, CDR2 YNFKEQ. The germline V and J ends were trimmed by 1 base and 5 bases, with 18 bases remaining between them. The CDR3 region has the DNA TGTGCCAGCAGCCAAGCTCTGGGGCGCGGGGAAAACAATGAGCAGTTCTTC. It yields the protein CASSQALGRGENNEQFF.

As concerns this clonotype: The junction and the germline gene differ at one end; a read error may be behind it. The chain's CDR3 is CASRPTGGNYGHTF. The DNA for the CDR3 is TGTGCCAGCAGGCCGACAGGGGGAAACTATGGCCACACCTTC. The rearrangement links TRBV5-6 to TRBJ1-2, with TRBD1 matching over 9 bases. There are 14 residues in the CDR3. CDR1 SGHDT and CDR2 YYEEEE come from the germline V gene. The full variable domain, rest sourced from reference TRBV5-6 and TRBJ1-2, is DAGVTQSPTHLIKTRGQQVTLRCSPKSGHDTVSWYQQALGQGPQFIFQYYEEEERQRGNFPDRFSGHQFPNYSSELNVNALLLGDSALYLCASRPTGGNYGHTFGSGTRLTVV.

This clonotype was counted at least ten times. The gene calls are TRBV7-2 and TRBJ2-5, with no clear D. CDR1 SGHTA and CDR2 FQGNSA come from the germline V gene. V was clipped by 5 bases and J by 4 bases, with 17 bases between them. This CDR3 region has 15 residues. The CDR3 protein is CASSPIAALLETQYF. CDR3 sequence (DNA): TGTGCCAGCAGCCCTATAGCTGCCTTGTTAGAGACCCAGTACTTC.

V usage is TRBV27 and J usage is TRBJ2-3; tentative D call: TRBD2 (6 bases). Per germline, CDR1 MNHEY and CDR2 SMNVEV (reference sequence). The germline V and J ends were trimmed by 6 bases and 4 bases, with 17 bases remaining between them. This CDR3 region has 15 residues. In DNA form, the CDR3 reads TGTGCCAGCAGCCTGACGGGAGCTATGGCAGATACGCAGTATTTT. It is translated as CASSLTGAMADTQYF.

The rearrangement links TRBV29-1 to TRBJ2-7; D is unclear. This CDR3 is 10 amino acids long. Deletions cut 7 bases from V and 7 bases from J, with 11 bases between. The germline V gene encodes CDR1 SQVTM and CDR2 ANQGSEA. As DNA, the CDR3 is TGCAGCGGTCTTGAACGGGAGCAGTACTTC. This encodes CSGLEREQYF.

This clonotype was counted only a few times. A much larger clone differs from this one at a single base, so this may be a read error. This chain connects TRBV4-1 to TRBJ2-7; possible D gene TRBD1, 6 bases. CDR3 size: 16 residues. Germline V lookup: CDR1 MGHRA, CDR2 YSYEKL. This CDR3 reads CASSQGGRGGTYAQYF. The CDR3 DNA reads TGCGCCAGCAGCCAAGGAGGACGAGGGGGTACCTACGCGCAGTACTTC.

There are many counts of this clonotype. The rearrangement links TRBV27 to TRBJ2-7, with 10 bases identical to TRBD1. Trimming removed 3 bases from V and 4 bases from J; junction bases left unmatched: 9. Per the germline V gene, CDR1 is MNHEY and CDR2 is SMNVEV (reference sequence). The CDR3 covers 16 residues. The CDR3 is CASSFQRGDRGYEQYF. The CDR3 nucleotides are TGTGCCAGCAGTTTTCAAAGGGGGGACAGGGGTTACGAGCAGTACTTC.

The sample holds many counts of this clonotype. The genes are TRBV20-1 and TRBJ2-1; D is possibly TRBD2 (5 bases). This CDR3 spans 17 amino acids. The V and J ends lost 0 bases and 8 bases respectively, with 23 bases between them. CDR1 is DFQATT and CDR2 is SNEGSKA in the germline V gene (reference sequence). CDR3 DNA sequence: TGCAGTGCTAGAGATAGGGAAGAGGGTCTACCTGAGGATGAGCAGTTCTTC. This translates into CSARDREEGLPEDEQFF.

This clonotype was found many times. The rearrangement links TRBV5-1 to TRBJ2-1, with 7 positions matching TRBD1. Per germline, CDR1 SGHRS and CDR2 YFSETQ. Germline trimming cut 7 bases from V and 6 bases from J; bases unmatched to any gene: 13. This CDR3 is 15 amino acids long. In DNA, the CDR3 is TGCGCCAGCTCAGGGGGTGGCGGGCCCTCCAATGAGCAGTTCTTC. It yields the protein CASSGGGGPSNEQFF.

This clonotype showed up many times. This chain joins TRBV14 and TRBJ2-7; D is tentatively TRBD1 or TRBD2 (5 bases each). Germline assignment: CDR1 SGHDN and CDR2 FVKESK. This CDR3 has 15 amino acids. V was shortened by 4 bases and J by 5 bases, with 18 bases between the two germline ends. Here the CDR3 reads CASSPYRGAAHEQYF. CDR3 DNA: TGTGCCAGCAGCCCCTACCGGGGCGCGGCCCACGAGCAGTACTTC.

CDR3 bases: TGTGCCAGCAGCCACATTCTGAGACAAGAGACCCAGTACTTC. Translated, it gives CASSHILRQETQYF. The gene calls are TRBV3-2 and TRBJ2-5. TRBV3-2 constitutes a pseudogene. This CDR3 comprises 14 residues.

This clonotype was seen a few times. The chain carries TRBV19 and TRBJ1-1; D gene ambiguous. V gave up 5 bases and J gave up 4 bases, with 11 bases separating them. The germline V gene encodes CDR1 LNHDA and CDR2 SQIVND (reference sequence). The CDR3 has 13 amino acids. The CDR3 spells CASSVGVFTEAFF. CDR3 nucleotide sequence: TGTGCCAGTAGTGTCGGGGTATTCACTGAAGCTTTCTTT.

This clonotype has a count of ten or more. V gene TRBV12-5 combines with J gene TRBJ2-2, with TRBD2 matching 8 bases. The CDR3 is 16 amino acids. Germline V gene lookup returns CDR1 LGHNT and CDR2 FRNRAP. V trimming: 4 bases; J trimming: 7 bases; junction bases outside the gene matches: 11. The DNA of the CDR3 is TGTGCTAGTGGTTCCTGGACTAGCATTTTAGGCGGGGAGCTGTTTTTT. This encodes CASGSWTSILGGELFF.

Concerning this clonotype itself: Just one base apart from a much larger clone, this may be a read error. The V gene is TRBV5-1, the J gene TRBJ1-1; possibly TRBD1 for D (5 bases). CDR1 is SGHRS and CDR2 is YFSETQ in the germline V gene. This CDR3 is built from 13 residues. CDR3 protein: CAGSLAGFNEAFF. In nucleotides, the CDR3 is TGCGCCGGCAGCTTGGCAGGGTTTAATGAAGCTTTCTTT.

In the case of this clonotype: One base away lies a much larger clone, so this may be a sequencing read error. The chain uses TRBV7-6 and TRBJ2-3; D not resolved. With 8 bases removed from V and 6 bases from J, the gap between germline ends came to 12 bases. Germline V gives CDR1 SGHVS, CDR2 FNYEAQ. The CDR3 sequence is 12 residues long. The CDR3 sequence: CASGPWSDTQYF. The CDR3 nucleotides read TGTGCCAGCGGCCCTTGGTCGGATACGCAGTATTTT.

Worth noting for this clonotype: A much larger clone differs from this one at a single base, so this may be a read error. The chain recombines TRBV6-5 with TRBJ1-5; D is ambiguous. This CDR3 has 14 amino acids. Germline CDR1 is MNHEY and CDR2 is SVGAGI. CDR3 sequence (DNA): TGTGCCAGCGGTTACTCAGGTAGCAATCAGCCCCAGCATTTT. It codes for CASGYSGSNQPQHF.

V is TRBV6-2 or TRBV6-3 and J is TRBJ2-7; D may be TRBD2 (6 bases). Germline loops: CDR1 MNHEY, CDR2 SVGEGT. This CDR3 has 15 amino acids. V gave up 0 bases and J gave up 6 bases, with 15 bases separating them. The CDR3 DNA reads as TGTGCCAGCAGTTACTCTAGGGGACTCCAAGGCGAGCAGTACTTC. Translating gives CASSYSRGLQGEQYF.

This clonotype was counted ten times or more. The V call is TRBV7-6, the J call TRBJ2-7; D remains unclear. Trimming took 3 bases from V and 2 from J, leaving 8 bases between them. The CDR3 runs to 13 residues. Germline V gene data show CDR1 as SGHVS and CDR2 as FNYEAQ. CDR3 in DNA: TGTGCCAGCAGCTTCAATTCTGCCTACGAGCAGTACTTC. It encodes CASSFNSAYEQYF.